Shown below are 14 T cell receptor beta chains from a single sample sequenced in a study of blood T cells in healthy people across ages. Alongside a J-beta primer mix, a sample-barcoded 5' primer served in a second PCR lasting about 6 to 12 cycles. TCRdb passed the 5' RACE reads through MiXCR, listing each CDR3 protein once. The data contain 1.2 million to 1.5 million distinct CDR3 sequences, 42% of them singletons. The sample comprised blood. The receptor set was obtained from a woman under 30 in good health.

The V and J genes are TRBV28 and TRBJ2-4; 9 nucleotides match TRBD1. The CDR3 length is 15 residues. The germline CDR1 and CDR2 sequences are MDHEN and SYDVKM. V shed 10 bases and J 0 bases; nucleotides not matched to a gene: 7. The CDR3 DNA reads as TGTGCCACCGGGGGACAGGGCCTAGCCAAAAACATTCAGTACTTC. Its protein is CATGGQGLAKNIQYF.

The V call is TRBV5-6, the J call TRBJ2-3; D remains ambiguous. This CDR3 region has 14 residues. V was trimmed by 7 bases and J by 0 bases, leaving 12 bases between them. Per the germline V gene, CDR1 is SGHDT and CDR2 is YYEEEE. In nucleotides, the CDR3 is TGTGCCAGCCGTAAAGAGATAAGCACAGATACGCAGTATTTT. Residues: CASRKEISTDTQYF.

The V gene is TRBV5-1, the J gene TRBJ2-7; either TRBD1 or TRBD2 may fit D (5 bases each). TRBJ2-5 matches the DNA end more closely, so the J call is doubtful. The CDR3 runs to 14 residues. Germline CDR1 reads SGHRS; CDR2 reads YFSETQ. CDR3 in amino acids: CASSWDLTVETQYF. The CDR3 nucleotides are TGCGCCAGCAGCTGGGACCTTACGGTGGAGACCCAGTACTTC.

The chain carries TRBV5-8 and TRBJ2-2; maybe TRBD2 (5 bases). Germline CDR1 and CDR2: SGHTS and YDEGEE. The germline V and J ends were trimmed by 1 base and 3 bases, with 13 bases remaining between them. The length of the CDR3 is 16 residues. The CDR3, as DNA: TGTGCCAGCAGCTTGCCATCCTGGCGGGACACCGGGGAGCTGTTTTTT. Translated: CASSLPSWRDTGELFF.

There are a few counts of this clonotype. The CDR3 coding sequence is TGTGCCAGCAGCTTAGTTATAGCGGGAGGCCTCGCCGATTCCTACAATGAGCAGTTCTTC. Residues: CASSLVIAGGLADSYNEQFF. This chain links TRBV7-8 with TRBJ2-1; the match to TRBD2 covers 10 bases. The CDR3 totals 20 residues. J lost 1 base, V lost 1 base, and 13 bases had no gene match. The germline gives CDR1 SGHVS, CDR2 FQNEAQ.

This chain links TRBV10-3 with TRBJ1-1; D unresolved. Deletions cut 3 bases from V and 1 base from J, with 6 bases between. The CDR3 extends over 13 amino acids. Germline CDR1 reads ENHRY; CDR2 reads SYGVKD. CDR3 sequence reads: CAISDMGNTEAFF. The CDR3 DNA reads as TGTGCCATCAGTGATATGGGGAACACTGAAGCTTTCTTT.

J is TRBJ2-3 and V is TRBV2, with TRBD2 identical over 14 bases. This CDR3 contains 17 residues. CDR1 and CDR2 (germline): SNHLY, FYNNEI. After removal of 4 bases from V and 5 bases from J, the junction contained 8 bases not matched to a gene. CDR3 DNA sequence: TGTGCCAGCAGTGTACTGACTAGCGGGGGGGCGGAAGATACGCAGTATTTT. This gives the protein CASSVLTSGGAEDTQYF.

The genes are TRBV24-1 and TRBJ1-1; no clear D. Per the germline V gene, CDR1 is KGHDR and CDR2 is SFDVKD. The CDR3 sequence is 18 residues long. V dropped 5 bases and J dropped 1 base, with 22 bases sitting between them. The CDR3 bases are TGTGCCACCAGTGGGGAGGGTGGAACCTCCGTCCCGAACACTGAAGCTTTCTTT. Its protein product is CATSGEGGTSVPNTEAFF.

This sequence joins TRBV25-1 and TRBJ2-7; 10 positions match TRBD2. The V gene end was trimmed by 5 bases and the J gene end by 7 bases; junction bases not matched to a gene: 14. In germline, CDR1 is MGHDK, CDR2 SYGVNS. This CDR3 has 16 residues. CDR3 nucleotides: TGTGCCAGCAGTCCGGGACTAGCGCCCGCAGGCGGTGAGCAGTACTTC. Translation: CASSPGLAPAGGEQYF.

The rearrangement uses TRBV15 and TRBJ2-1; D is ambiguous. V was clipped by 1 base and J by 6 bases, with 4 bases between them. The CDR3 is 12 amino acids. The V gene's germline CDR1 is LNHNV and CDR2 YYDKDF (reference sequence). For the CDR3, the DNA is TGTGCCACCAGCAGAGGAGGCAATGAGCAGTTCTTC. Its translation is CATSRGGNEQFF.

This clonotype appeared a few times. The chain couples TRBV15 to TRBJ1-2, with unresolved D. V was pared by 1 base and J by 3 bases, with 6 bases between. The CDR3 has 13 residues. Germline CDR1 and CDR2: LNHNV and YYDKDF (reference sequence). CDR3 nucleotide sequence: TGTGCCACCAGCAGAGGACAAGACTATGGCTACACCTTC. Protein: CATSRGQDYGYTF.

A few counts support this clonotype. CDR3 sequence (DNA): TGCGCCAGCCGAACTAAGGGCGGTTACAATGAGCAGTTCTTC. This gives the protein CASRTKGGYNEQFF. The chain employs TRBV5-1 and TRBJ2-1; no definite D call. The CDR3 spans 14 residues. V lost 7 bases to trimming and J lost 4 bases, with 15 bases between them. Germline V gene lookup returns CDR1 SGHRS and CDR2 YFSETQ. The complete variable domain, with remaining parts taken from reference TRBV5-1 and TRBJ2-1, reads KAGVTQTPRYLIKTRGQQVTLSCSPISGHRSVSWYQQTPGQGLQFLFEYFSETQRNKGNFPGRFSGRQFSNSRSEMNVSTLELGDSALYLCASRTKGGYNEQFFGPGTRLTVL.

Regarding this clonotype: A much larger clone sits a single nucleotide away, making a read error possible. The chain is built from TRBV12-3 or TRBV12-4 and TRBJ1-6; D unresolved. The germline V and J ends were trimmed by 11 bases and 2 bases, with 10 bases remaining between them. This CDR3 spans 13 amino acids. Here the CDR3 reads CAGGGTYNSPLHF. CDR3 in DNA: TGTGCCGGCGGTGGGACCTATAATTCACCCCTCCACTTT.

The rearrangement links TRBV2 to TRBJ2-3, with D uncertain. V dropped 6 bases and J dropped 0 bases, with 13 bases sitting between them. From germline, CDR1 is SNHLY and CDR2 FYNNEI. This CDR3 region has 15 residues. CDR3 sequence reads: CASSSPATSTDTQYF. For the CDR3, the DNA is TGTGCCAGCAGCTCTCCCGCAACCAGCACAGATACGCAGTATTTT.